Following are 21 T cell receptor beta chains from one sample sequenced in a study of blood T cells in healthy people across ages. Together with a sample-barcoded 5' primer, a J-beta primer mix was included in a second PCR lasting about 6 to 12 cycles. TCRdb reprocessed the 5' RACE reads via MiXCR and lists one record per CDR3 protein. The data hold some 550,000 distinct CDR3 sequences, with roughly 48% observed a single time. The sequenced sample was blood. These receptors came from a man at least 80 years old in good health.

This clonotype was seen a handful of times. V is TRBV20-1 and J is TRBJ2-3; D is possibly TRBD2 (5 bases). This CDR3 comprises 11 residues. CDR1 is DFQATT, CDR2 SNEGSKA, per germline (reference sequence). The V end lost 7 bases, the J end lost 3 bases, and 8 bases lay between the germline ends. The CDR3 here is CSGEGTDTQYF. The DNA for the CDR3 is TGCAGTGGAGAGGGAACAGATACGCAGTATTTT.

This chain connects TRBV24-1 to TRBJ1-1, with TRBD1 identical over 12 bases. Germline values: CDR1 KGHDR, CDR2 SFDVKD. The CDR3 has 15 residues. J was trimmed by 6 bases and V by 4 bases; bases with no gene match: 5. The CDR3 DNA sequence: TGTGCCACCAGTGACTCGGGACAGGGGGCCCCTGAAGCTTTCTTT. Amino acids: CATSDSGQGAPEAFF.

There are a few counts of this clonotype. V and J are TRBV6-2 or TRBV6-3 and TRBJ2-1; TRBD1 matches 7 bases. The CDR3 loop spans 15 amino acids. CDR1 and CDR2 (germline): MNHEY, SVGEGT. Unmatched junction bases numbered 11, after V lost 6 bases and J lost 6 bases. CDR3 in DNA: TGTGCCAGCAGCCAAGGACAGGACGTCCTCAATGAGCAGTTCTTC. Translated: CASSQGQDVLNEQFF.

The chain carries TRBV7-3 and TRBJ2-1; tentatively, D is TRBD2 (5 bases). The CDR3 runs 15 residues. Germline CDR1 and CDR2: SGHTA and FQGTGA. V lost 5 bases to trimming and J lost 5 bases, with 16 bases between them. This CDR3 is CASSPDGGRDNEQFF. The CDR3 nucleotides read TGTGCCAGCAGCCCGGACGGAGGCCGCGACAATGAGCAGTTCTTC.

The CDR3, as DNA: TGTGCCAGCAGTAGGACTAGCGGGGAGGTCTACGAGCAGTACTTC. The encoded protein is CASSRTSGEVYEQYF. The rearrangement links TRBV12-3 or TRBV12-4 to TRBJ2-7; 12 nucleotides align to TRBD2. Trimming cost V 5 bases and J 3 bases; bases outside gene matches: 5. This CDR3 is built from 15 residues.

This chain connects TRBV7-2 to TRBJ2-5; TRBD1 aligns across 9 bases. The J call may be faulty, since TRBJ2-7 better matches the DNA end. The V gene's germline CDR1 is SGHTA and CDR2 FQGNSA. The CDR3 covers 13 residues. CDR3 bases: TGTGCCAGCACCACAGGGGGCGGTTACGAGCAGTACTTC. Translation: CASTTGGGYEQYF.

In DNA form, the CDR3 reads TGTGCCAGCAGTGAAGCGCACACTAACTATGGCTACACCTTC. Its protein is CASSEAHTNYGYTF. This chain uses TRBV6-1 with TRBJ1-2; D ambiguous. The germline V gene encodes CDR1 MNHNS and CDR2 SASEGT. V was pared by 0 bases and J by 0 bases, with 5 bases between. The CDR3 runs 14 residues.

The chain employs TRBV6-5 and TRBJ2-4; TRBD1 aligns across 9 bases. The DNA end favors TRBJ2-7, so the J call may be wrong. The germline V gene has CDR1 MNHEY and CDR2 SVGAGI. This CDR3 is 12 amino acids long. The DNA for the CDR3 is TGTGCCACGGGACAGGGACACTACGAGCAGTACTTC. This gives the protein CATGQGHYEQYF.

This chain links TRBV3-1 with TRBJ2-3; perhaps TRBD1 as D (5 bases). Germline V gene sequence: CDR1 LGHDT, CDR2 YNNKEL (reference sequence). V lost 1 base to trimming and J lost 4 bases, with 6 bases between them. This CDR3 has 13 amino acids. CDR3 amino acids: CASSQVGPDTQYF. The CDR3 coding sequence is TGTGCCAGCAGCCAAGTGGGGCCAGATACGCAGTATTTT.

The chain combines TRBV4-3 with TRBJ2-4, with D unclear. With the DNA end fitting TRBJ2-7 better, the J assignment may be wrong. The CDR3 runs to 13 residues. Germline V gene lookup returns CDR1 LGHNA and CDR2 YSLEER. The CDR3 loop is CASSQNRYYEQYF. CDR3 DNA sequence: TGCGCCAGCAGCCAAAACCGCTACTACGAGCAGTACTTC.

This clonotype occurred a few times. The rearrangement links TRBV28 to TRBJ2-4; 11 positions match TRBD1. The CDR3 is 15 residues long. Germline V gene data show CDR1 as MDHEN and CDR2 as SYDVKM. V lost 7 bases to trimming and J lost 6 bases; unmatched junction nucleotides: 8. The CDR3 DNA follows: TGTGCCAGCACTCGGGCCGGGACAGGGGGAAACATTCAGTACTTC. Translation gives CASTRAGTGGNIQYF.

This clonotype appeared a few times. The chain uses TRBV7-2 and TRBJ2-3, with D tentatively TRBD2 (6 bases). The V end lost 3 bases, the J end lost 6 bases, and 13 bases lay between the germline ends. The CDR3 is 14 amino acids. Germline V CDR1 and CDR2: SGHTA, FQGNSA. Here the CDR3 DNA reads TGTGCCAGCAGCTTTTCGGGGGTGGAGGATACGCAGTATTTT. Protein: CASSFSGVEDTQYF. Supplemented by reference TRBV7-2 and TRBJ2-3, the full variable domain reads GAGVSQSPSNKVTEKGKDVELRCDPISGHTALYWYRQSLGQGLEFLIYFQGNSAPDKSGLPSDRFSAERTGGSVSTLTIQRTQQEDSAVYLCASSFSGVEDTQYFGPGTRLTVL.

The gene calls are TRBV5-5 and TRBJ2-1; D call uncertain. Trimming removed 4 bases at V and 0 bases at J, with 11 bases between. This CDR3 has 15 residues. Germline-derived CDR1 and CDR2 are SGHKS and YYEKEE (reference sequence). The CDR3 region has the DNA TGTGCCAGCAGCACCGACCCTAGCTCCTACAATGAGCAGTTCTTC. Amino acid sequence: CASSTDPSSYNEQFF.

The chain carries TRBV6-6 and TRBJ1-4; D uncertain. The CDR3 spans 16 residues. V was cut by 0 bases and J by 0 bases, with 8 bases left in between. Germline lookup yields CDR1 MNHNY and CDR2 SVGAGI (reference sequence). CDR3 coding DNA: TGTGCCAGCAGTTACTCCCACCAGACAACTAATGAAAAACTGTTTTTT. It is translated as CASSYSHQTTNEKLFF.

The chain carries TRBV10-3 and TRBJ1-2, with D possibly being TRBD1 (5 bases). Trimming shortened V by 7 bases and J by 4 bases, and 13 bases separated the two germline ends. The CDR3 runs 13 residues. Germline CDR1 and CDR2: ENHRY and SYGVKD. The CDR3, as DNA: TGTGCCATCACTCCTTTCGGGGCCTATGGCTACACCTTC. This sequence encodes CAITPFGAYGYTF.

The chain links TRBV11-2 to TRBJ2-1; weak D call: TRBD2 (6 bases). V was trimmed by 5 bases and J by 9 bases, leaving 23 bases between them. CDR1 and CDR2 from the germline V gene are SGHAT and FQNNGV. CDR3 length: 16 amino acids. CDR3 coding DNA: TGTGCCAGCAGCCACTACGGAGGGGCGCAGGTGGCTGAGCAGTTCTTC. Translation gives CASSHYGGAQVAEQFF.

The genes are TRBV6-6 and TRBJ2-7, with D hard to call. The DNA end favors TRBJ2-5, so the J call may be wrong. The CDR3 extends over 14 amino acids. Germline V gene lookup returns CDR1 MNHNY and CDR2 SVGAGI (reference sequence). The CDR3 region is CASRTGRLLETQYF. CDR3 nucleotides: TGTGCCAGCAGGACTGGACGGCTCCTAGAGACCCAGTACTTC.

The chain carries TRBV29-1 and TRBJ1-2; 8 positions match TRBD1. The CDR3 runs to 13 residues. The ends lost 4 bases at V and 2 bases at J; junction bases unmatched: 3. Germline V gives CDR1 SQVTM, CDR2 ANQGSEA. The CDR3: CSVGRQGNYGYTF. CDR3 sequence (DNA): TGCAGCGTTGGCCGACAGGGGAACTATGGCTACACCTTC.

CDR3 protein: CASGDLSSYNSPLHF. Written as DNA, the CDR3 is TGTGCCAGCGGGGACCTGAGTAGCTATAATTCACCCCTCCACTTT. V usage is TRBV6-6 and J usage is TRBJ1-6; possibly TRBD1 for D (5 bases). Germline V gene data show CDR1 as MNHNY and CDR2 as SVGAGI (reference sequence). The CDR3 consists of 15 residues. Trimming removed 8 bases at V and 3 bases at J, with 14 bases between.

This clonotype has just one count. The chain employs TRBV25-1 and TRBJ1-2; TRBD1 matches 7 bases. Trimming took 8 bases from V and 8 from J; bases not matched to a gene: 8. Germline-derived CDR1 and CDR2 are MGHDK and SYGVNS. The length of the CDR3 is 12 residues. For the CDR3, the DNA is TGTGCCAGCGGAGGGGGCTGGGAGGGCTACACCTTC. This gives the protein CASGGGWEGYTF.

The chain couples TRBV12-3 or TRBV12-4 to TRBJ2-7, with unresolved D. This CDR3 is 14 amino acids long. Trimming shortened V by 1 base and J by 0 bases, and 7 bases separated the two germline ends. In nucleotides, the CDR3 is TGTGCCAGCAGTTTAGACGATAGCTCCTACGAGCAGTACTTC. Protein sequence: CASSLDDSSYEQYF.